The TCR beta chain described here comes from a study of T cell responses to AZD1222 COVID-19 vaccine. Study-wide results and limits: The study found vaccine-associated CD4 TCRs spanning spike, dominant at 160-218 and 743-854. Once two AZD1222 doses were given, Spike-specific TCR breadth and depth went up. White British donors predominated, females outnumbered males, and clonal diversity was possibly underestimated.

Clones were read by immunoSEQ multiplex PCR, and TCRdb kept only the in-frame ones, dropping some. The sample contains about 150,000 clones, roughly 84% of which appear only once. As regards this clone: The target antigen is unknown.

This CDR3 comprises 19 residues. Per germline, CDR1 SGHRS and CDR2 YFSETQ. Trimming removed 1 base from V and 2 bases from J; junction bases left unmatched: 14. The sequencing here drew on peripheral blood, taken 28 days after the second AZD1222 dose. This receptor was identified in an adult who received the AZD1222 COVID-19 vaccine. This sequence joins TRBV5-1 and TRBJ1-4; 7 positions agree with TRBD1. The CDR3 sequence is CASSLSYRGRTTTNEKLFF. The CDR3 DNA sequence: TGCGCCAGCAGCTTGTCTTACAGGGGTCGGACTACGACTAATGAAAAACTGTTTTTT.